A selection of T cell receptor beta chains follows, all from one sample in a study of CD8 T cells in Susac syndrome. TCRdb reanalysed the immunoSEQ multiplex PCR reads using MiXCR and keeps one entry per CDR3 protein. The sample consists of 110,000 to 150,000 distinct CDR3 sequences, roughly 95% of them appearing once. Sequencing used CD4+ T cells from PBMCs. These receptors came from a human donor with Susac syndrome. Each CDR3 is given with its conserved first and last residue. A D gene is named only where the DNA matches it firmly. A row's size may be missing; if present it is once, few, many or a size class.

TRBV5-1	-	TRBJ2-3	-	CASSLSASDITDTQYF	TGCGCCAGCAGCTTGTCTGCTTCCGACATCACAGATACGCAGTATTTT
TRBV20-1	TRBD2	TRBJ2-7	few	CSASSSGRGRHEQYF	TGCAGTGCTAGCTCTAGCGGGAGGGGACGCCACGAGCAGTACTTC
TRBV18	-	TRBJ2-3	-	CASSPVGRDTQYF	TGTGCCAGCTCACCAGTGGGGCGCGATACGCAGTATTTT
TRBV24-1	-	TRBJ2-1	-	CATSDAPSNEQFF	TGTGCCACCAGTGATGCCCCAAGTAATGAGCAGTTCTTC
TRBV20-1	-	TRBJ2-3	-	CSALLGGDSYTDTQYF	TGCAGTGCTCTCCTCGGCGGGGACTCCTACACAGATACGCAGTATTTT
TRBV7-6	-	TRBJ1-1	few	CASSLQPYTEAFF	TGTGCCAGCAGCTTACAGCCCTACACTGAAGCTTTCTTT
TRBV14	TRBD1	TRBJ1-2	-	CASSGPGQAFYGYTF	TGTGCCAGCAGCGGACCGGGACAGGCGTTCTATGGCTACACCTTC
TRBV7-9	TRBD2	TRBJ2-7	-	CASSLGGLAGPVQPYEQYF	TGTGCCAGCAGCTTAGGCGGACTAGCGGGTCCTGTACAGCCCTACGAGCAGTACTTC
TRBV29-1	-	TRBJ1-1	once	CSNAQGQNTEAFF	TGCAGCAATGCACAGGGTCAGAACACTGAAGCTTTCTTT
TRBV29-1	TRBD1	TRBJ1-1	once	CSVVRQGPGEAFF	TGCAGCGTTGTTCGACAGGGGCCGGGTGAAGCTTTCTTT
TRBV9	TRBD1	TRBJ1-2	-	CASSVHHRGAGDGYTF	TGTGCCAGCAGCGTACACCACAGGGGCGCGGGGGATGGCTACACCTTC
TRBV12-3/TRBV12-4	-	TRBJ1-1	-	CASGVGEAFF	TGTGCCAGCGGGGTTGGTGAAGCTTTCTTT
TRBV4-2	-	TRBJ2-1	-	CASSQERLPLSDEQFF	TGTGCCAGCAGCCAAGAGAGGCTTCCATTGTCGGATGAGCAGTTCTTC